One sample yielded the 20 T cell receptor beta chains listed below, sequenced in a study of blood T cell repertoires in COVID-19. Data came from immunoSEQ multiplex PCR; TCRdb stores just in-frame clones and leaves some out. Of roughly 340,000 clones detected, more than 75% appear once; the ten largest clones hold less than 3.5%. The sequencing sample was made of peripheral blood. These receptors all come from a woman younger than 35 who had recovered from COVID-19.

CDR3 region: CASSLNPTREQYV. The CDR3 nucleotides are TGTGCCAGCAGCTTAAACCCAACGAGGGAGCAGTACGTC. The J gene is TRBJ2-7, the V gene TRBV11-2; D is unclear. This CDR3 region has 13 residues. Trimming removed 2 bases at V and 7 bases at J, with 12 bases between. CDR1 SGHAT and CDR2 FQNNGV come from the germline V gene.

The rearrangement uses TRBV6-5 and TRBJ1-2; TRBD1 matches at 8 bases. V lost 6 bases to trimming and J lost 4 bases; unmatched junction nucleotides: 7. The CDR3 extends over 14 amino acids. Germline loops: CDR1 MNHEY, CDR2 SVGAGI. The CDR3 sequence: CASSPGQAFYGYTF. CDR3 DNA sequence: TGTGCCAGCAGCCCGGGACAGGCGTTCTATGGCTACACCTTC.

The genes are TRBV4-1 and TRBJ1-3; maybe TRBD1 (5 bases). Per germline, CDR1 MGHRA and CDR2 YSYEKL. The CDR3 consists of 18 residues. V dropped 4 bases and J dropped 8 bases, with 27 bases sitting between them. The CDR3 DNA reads TGCGCCAGCAGCCGGGCCAGGGACCCTCGGCCCCCGGGGGACACCATATATTTT. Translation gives CASSRARDPRPPGDTIYF.

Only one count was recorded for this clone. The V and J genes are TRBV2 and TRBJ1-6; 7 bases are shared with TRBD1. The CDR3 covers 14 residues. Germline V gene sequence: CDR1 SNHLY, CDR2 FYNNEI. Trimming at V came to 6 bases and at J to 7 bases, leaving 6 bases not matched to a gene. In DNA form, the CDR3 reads TGTGCCAGCAGGGTGCTACAGGGGAATTCACCCCTCCACTTT. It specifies CASRVLQGNSPLHF.

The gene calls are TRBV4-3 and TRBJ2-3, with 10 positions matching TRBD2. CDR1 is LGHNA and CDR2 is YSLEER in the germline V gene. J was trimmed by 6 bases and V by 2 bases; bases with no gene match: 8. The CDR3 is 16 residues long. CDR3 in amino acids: CASSQRAGGPPDTQYF. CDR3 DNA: TGCGCCAGCAGCCAACGAGCGGGAGGGCCGCCGGATACGCAGTATTTT.

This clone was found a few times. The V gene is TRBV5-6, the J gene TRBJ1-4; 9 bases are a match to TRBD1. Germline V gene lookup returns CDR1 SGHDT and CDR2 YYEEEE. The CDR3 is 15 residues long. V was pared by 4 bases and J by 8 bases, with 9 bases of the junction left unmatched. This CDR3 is CASSPRQGVQEKLFF. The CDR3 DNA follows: TGTGCCAGCAGCCCACGACAGGGGGTTCAGGAAAAACTGTTTTTT.

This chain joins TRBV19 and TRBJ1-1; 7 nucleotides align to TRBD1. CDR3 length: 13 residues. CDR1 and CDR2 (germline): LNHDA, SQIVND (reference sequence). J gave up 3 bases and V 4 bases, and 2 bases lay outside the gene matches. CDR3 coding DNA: TGTGCCAGTAGTAAGACAGGGTACACTGAAGCTTTCTTT. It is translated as CASSKTGYTEAFF.

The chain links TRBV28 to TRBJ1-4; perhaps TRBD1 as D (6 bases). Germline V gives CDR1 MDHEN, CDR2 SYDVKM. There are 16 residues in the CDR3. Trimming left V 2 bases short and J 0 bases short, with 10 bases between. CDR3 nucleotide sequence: TGTGCCAGCAGTTTACGACAGGCCTCAACTAATGAAAAACTGTTTTTT. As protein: CASSLRQASTNEKLFF.

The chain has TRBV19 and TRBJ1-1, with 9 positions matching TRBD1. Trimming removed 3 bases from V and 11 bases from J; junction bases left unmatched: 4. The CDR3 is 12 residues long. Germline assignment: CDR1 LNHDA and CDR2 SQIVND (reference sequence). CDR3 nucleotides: TGTGCCAGTAGTATCGGGACAGGGACGGCTTTCTTT. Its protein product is CASSIGTGTAFF.

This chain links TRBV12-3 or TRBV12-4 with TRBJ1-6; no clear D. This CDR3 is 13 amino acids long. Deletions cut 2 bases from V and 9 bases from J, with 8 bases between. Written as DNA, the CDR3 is TGTGCCAGCAGTTTAAACCGGGTTTCACCCCTCCACTTT. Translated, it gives CASSLNRVSPLHF.

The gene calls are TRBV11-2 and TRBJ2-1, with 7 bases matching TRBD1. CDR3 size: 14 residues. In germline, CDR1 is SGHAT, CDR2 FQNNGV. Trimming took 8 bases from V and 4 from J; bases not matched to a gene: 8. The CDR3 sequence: CASPSQGVYNEQFF. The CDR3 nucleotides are TGTGCCAGCCCGTCCCAGGGGGTTTACAATGAGCAGTTCTTC.

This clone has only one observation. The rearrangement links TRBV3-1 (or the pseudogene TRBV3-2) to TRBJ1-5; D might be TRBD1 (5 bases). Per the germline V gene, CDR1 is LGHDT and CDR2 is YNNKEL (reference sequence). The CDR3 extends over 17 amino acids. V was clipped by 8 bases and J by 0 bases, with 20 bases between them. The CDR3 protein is CASPLVPGGGSNQPQHF. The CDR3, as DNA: TGTGCCAGCCCCCTGGTCCCCGGGGGGGGTAGCAATCAGCCCCAGCATTTT.

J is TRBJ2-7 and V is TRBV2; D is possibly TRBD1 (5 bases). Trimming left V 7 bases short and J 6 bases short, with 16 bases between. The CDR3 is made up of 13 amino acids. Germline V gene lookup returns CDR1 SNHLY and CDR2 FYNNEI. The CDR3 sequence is CASTPQGVREQYV. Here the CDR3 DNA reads TGTGCCAGCACCCCCCAGGGTGTTCGCGAGCAGTACGTC.

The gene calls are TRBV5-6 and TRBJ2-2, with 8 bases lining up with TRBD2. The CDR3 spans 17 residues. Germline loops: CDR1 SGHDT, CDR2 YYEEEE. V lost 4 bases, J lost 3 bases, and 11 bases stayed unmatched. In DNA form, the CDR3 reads TGTGCCAGCAGCCCGAGGCCGGGACTAGAGTACACCGGGGAGCTGTTTTTT. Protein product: CASSPRPGLEYTGELFF.

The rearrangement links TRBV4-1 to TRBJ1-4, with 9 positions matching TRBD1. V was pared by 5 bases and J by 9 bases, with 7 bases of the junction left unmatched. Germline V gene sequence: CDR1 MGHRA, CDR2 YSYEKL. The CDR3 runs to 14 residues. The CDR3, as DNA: TGCGCCAGCAGCTACCGGGACAGGGCTCAAAAACTGTTTTTT. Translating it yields CASSYRDRAQKLFF.

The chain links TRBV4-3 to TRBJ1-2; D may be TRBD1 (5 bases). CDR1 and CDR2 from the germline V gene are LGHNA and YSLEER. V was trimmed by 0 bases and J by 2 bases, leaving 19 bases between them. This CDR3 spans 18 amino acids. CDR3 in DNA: TGCGCCAGCAGCCAAGATCAAGCGGGTCCAGGGTGGAACTATGGCTACACCTTC. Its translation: CASSQDQAGPGWNYGYTF.

The CDR3 nucleotides read TGTGCCAGTAGTATAGTTGGGGGGGTAGGGGATACGCAGTATTTT. It yields the protein CASSIVGGVGDTQYF. The chain joins TRBV19 to TRBJ2-3, with 7 bases that match TRBD2. CDR3 size: 15 residues. CDR1 LNHDA and CDR2 SQIVND come from the germline V gene (reference sequence). Losses at the gene ends were 1 base for V and 6 bases for J; bases not matched to a gene: 7.

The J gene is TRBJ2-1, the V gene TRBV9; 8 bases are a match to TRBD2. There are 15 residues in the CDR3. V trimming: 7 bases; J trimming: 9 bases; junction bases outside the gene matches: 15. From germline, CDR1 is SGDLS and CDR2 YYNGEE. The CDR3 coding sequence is TGTGCCAGCTCACGCAGCGGGAGCGCCGCTTTTGAGCAGTTCTTC. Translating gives CASSRSGSAAFEQFF.

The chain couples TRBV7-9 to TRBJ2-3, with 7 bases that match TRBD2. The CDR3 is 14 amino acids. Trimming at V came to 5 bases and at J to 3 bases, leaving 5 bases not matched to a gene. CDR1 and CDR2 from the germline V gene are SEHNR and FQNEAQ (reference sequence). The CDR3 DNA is TGTGCCAGCAGCCCCGTAGCGGGTACAGATACGCAGTATTTT. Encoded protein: CASSPVAGTDTQYF.

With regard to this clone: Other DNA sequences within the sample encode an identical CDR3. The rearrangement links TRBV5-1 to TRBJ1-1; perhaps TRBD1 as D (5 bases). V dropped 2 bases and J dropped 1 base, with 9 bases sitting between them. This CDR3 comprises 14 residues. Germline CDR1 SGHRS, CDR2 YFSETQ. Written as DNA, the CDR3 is TGCGCCAGCAGCTTCGACGGGGGGAACACTGAAGCTTTCTTT. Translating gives CASSFDGGNTEAFF.